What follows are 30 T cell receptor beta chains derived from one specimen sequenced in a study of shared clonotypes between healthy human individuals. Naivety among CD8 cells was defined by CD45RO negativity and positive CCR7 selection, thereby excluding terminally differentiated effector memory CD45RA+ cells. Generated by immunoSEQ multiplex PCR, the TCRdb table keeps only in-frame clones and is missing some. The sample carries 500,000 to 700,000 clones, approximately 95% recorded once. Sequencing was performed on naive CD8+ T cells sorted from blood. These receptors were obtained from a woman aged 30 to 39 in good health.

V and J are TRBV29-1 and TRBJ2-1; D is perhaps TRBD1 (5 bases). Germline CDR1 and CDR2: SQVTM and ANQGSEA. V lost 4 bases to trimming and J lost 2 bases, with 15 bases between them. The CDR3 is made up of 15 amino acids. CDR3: CSVAEQANAYNEQFF. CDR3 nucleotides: TGCAGCGTTGCCGAACAGGCCAACGCCTACAATGAGCAGTTCTTC.

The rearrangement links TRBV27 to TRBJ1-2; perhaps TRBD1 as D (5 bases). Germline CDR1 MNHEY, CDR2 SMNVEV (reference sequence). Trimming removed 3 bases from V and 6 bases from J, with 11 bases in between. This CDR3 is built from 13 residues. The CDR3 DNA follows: TGTGCCAGCAGTTTGACCCGGGGACATGGCTACACCTTC. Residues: CASSLTRGHGYTF.

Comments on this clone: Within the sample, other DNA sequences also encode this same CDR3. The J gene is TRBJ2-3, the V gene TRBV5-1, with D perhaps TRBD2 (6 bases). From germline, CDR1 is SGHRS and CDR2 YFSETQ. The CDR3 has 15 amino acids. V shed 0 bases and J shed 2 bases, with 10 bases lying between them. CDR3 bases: TGCGCCAGCAGCTTGGAGGGAGGTTACACAGATACGCAGTATTTT. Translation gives CASSLEGGYTDTQYF.

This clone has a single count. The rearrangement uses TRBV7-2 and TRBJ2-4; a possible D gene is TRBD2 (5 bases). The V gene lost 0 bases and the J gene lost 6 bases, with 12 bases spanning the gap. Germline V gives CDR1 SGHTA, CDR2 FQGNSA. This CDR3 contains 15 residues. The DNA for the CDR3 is TGTGCCAGCAGCTTAGCGGGAGAGAAGCGAAACATTCAGTACTTC. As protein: CASSLAGEKRNIQYF. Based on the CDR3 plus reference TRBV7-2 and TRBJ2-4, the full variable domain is GAGVSQSPSNKVTEKGKDVELRCDPISGHTALYWYRQSLGQGLEFLIYFQGNSAPDKSGLPSDRFSAERTGGSVSTLTIQRTQQEDSAVYLCASSLAGEKRNIQYFGAGTRLSVL.

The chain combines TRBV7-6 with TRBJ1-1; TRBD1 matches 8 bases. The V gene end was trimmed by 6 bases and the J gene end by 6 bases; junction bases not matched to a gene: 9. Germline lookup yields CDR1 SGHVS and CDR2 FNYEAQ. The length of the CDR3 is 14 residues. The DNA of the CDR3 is TGTGCCAGCAGGCCTCAGGGGGCTGGGGCTGAAGCTTTCTTT. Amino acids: CASRPQGAGAEAFF.

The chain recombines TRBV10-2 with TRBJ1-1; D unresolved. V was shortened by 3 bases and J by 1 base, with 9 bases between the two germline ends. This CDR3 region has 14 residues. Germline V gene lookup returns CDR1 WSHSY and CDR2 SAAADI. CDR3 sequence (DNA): TGCGCCAGCAGTGACGACTTTACGAACACTGAAGCTTTCTTT. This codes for CASSDDFTNTEAFF.

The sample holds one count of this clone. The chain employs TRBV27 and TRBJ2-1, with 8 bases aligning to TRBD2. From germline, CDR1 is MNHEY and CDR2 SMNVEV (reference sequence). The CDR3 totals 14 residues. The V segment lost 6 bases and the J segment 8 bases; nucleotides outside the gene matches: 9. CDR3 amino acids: CASRLLAVLDEQFF. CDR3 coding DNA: TGTGCCAGCAGGCTACTAGCGGTGCTGGATGAGCAGTTCTTC.

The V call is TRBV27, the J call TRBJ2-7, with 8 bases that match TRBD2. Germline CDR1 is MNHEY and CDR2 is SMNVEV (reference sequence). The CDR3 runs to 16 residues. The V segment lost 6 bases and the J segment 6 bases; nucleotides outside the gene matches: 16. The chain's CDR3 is CASRPREGLVTGEQYF. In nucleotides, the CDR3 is TGTGCCAGCAGACCACGGGAGGGACTAGTAACGGGCGAGCAGTACTTC.

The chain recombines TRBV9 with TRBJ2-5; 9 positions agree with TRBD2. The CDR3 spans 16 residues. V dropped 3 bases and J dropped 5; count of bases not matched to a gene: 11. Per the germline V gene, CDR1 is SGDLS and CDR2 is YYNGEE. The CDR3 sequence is CASSGPTSGSGETQYF. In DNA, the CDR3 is TGTGCCAGCAGCGGCCCGACTAGCGGCAGCGGGGAGACCCAGTACTTC.

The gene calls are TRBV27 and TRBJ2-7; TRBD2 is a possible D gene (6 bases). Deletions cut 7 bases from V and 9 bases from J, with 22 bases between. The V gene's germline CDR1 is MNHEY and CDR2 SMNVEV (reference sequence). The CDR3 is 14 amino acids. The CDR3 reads CASNPGLGNGAQYF. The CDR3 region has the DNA TGTGCCAGCAATCCGGGACTGGGTAATGGCGCGCAGTACTTC.

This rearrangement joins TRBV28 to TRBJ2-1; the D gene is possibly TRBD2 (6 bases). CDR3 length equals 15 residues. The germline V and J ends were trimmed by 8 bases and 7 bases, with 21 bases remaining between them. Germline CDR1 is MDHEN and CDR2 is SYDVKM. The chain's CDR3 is CASGYHLGTHNEQFF. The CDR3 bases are TGTGCCAGCGGATACCATCTCGGGACTCATAATGAGCAGTTCTTC.

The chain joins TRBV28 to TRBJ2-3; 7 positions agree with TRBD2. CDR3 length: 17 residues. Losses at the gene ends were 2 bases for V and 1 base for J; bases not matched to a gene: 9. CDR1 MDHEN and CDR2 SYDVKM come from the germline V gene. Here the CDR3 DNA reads TGTGCCAGCAGTTTAGCGGGAGAGGCCTACGGCACAGATACGCAGTATTTT. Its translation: CASSLAGEAYGTDTQYF. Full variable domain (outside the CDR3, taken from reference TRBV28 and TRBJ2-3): DVKVTQSSRYLVKRTGEKVFLECVQDMDHENMFWYRQDPGLGLRLIYFSYDVKMKEKGDIPEGYSVSREKKERFSLILESASTNQTSMYLCASSLAGEAYGTDTQYFGPGTRLTVL.

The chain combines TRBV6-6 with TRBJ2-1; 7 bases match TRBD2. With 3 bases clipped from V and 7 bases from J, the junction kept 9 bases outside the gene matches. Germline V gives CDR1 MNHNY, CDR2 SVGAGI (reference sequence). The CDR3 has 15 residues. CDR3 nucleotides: TGTGCCAGCAGTTATGGGGAGGGCCCTAAGAATGAGCAGTTCTTC. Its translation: CASSYGEGPKNEQFF.

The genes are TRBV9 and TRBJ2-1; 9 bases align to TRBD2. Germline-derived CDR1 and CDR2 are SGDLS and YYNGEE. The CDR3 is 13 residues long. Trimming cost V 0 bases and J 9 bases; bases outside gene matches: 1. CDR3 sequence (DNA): TGTGCCAGCAGCGTAGCGACTAGCGGTGAGCAGTTCTTC. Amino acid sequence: CASSVATSGEQFF.

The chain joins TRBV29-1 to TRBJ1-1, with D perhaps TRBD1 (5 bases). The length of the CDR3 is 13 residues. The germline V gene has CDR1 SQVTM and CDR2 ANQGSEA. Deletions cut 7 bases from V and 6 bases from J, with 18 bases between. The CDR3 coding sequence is TGCAGCGCAGACGGGGGAATAGTTCCTGAAGCTTTCTTT. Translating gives CSADGGIVPEAFF.

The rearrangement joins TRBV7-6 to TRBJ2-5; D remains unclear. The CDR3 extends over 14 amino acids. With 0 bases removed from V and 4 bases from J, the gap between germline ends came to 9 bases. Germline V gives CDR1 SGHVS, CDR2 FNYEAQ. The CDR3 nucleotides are TGTGCCAGCAGCTTAGCAGGGTTCGGAGAGACCCAGTACTTC. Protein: CASSLAGFGETQYF. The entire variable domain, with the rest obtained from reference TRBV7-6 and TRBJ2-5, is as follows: GAGVSQSPRYKVTKRGQDVALRCDPISGHVSLYWYRQALGQGPEFLTYFNYEAQQDKSGLPNDRFSAERPEGSISTLTIQRTEQRDSAMYRCASSLAGFGETQYFGPGTRLLVL.

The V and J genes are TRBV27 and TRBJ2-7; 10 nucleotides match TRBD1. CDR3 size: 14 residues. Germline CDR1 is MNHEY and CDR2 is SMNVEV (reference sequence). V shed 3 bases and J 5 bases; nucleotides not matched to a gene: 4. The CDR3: CASSFLGQGNEQYF. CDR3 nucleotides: TGTGCCAGCAGTTTTTTGGGACAGGGGAACGAGCAGTACTTC.

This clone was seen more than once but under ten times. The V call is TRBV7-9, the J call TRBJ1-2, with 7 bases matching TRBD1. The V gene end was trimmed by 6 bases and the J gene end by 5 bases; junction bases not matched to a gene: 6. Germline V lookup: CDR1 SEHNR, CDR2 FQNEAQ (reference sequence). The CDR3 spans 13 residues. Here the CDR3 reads CASRRDRDYGYTF. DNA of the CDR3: TGTGCCAGCAGAAGAGACAGGGATTATGGCTACACCTTC.

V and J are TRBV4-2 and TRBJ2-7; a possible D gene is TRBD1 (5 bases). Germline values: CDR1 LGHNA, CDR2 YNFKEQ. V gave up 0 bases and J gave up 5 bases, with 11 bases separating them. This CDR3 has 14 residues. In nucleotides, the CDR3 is TGTGCCAGCAGCCAAGATCTAGGGGTAGACGAGCAGTACTTC. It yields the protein CASSQDLGVDEQYF.

CDR3 in amino acids: CASGPGNEKLFF. The CDR3 DNA follows: TGTGCCAGCGGTCCGGGGAATGAAAAACTGTTTTTT. This chain connects TRBV21-1 to TRBJ1-4. TRBV21-1 is assigned pseudogene status. CDR3 size: 12 residues.

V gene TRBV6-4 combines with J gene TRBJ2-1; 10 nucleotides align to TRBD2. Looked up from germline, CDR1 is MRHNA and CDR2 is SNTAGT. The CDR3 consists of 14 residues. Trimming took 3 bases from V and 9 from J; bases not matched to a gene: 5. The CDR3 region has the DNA TGTGCCAGCAGTGAAGCGGGAGGGCAGGGTGAGCAGTTCTTC. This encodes CASSEAGGQGEQFF.

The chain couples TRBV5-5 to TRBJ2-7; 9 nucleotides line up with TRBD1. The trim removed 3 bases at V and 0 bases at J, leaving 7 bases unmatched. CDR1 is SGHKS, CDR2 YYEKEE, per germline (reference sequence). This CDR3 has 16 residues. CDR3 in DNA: TGTGCCAGCAGCTACTGGACAGGGGAATACTCCTACGAGCAGTACTTC. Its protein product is CASSYWTGEYSYEQYF.

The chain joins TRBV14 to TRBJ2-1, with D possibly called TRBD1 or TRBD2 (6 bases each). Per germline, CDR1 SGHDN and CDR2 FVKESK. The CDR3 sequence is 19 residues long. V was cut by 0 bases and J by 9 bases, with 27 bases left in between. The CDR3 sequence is CASSQDDRYRRGAVCEQFF. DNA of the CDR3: TGTGCCAGCAGCCAAGATGACAGGTATCGGCGGGGAGCGGTTTGTGAGCAGTTCTTC.

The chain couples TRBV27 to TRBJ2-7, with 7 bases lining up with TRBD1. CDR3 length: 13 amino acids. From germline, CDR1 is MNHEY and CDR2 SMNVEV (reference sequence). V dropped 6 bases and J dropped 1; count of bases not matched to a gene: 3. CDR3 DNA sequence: TGTGCCAGCAGGGCAGGGGGTTCCTACGAGCAGTACTTC. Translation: CASRAGGSYEQYF.

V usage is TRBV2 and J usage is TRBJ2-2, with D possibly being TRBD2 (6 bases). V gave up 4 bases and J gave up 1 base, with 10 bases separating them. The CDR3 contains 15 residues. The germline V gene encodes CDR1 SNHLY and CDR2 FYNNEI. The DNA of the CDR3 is TGTGCCAGCAGTGTACGGCGGGAGAACACCGGGGAGCTGTTTTTT. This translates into CASSVRRENTGELFF.

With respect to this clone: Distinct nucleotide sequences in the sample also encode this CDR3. The CDR3 protein is CASSLNNEQFF. In nucleotides, the CDR3 is TGTGCCAGCAGCTTAAACAATGAGCAGTTCTTC. V and J are TRBV5-4 and TRBJ2-1; D remains ambiguous. V was cut by 2 bases and J by 5 bases, with 2 bases left in between. The CDR3 is 11 amino acids. Germline values: CDR1 SGHNT, CDR2 YYREEE (reference sequence).

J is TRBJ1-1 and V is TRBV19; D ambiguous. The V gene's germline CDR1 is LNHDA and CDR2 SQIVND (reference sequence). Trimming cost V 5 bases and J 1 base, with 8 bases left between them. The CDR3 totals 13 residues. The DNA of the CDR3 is TGTGCCAGTAGTCTGGGAGCGAACACTGAAGCTTTCTTT. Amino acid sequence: CASSLGANTEAFF.

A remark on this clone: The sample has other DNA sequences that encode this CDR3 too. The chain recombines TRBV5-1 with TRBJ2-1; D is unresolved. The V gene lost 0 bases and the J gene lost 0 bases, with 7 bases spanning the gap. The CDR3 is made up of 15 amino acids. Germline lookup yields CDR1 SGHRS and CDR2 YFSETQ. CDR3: CASSLGQSSYNEQFF. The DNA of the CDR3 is TGCGCCAGCAGCTTGGGGCAAAGCTCCTACAATGAGCAGTTCTTC.

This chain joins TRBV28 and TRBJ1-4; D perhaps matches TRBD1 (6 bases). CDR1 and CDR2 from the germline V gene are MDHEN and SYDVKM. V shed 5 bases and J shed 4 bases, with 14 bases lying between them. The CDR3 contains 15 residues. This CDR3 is CASSPRGGSNEKLFF. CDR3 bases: TGTGCCAGCAGTCCACGAGGGGGGAGTAATGAAAAACTGTTTTTT.

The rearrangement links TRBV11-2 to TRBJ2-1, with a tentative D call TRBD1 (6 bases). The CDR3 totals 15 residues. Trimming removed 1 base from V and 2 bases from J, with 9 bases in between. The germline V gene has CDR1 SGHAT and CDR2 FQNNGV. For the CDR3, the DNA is TGTGCCAGCAGCTTAGCAGGGGCAACCTACAATGAGCAGTTCTTC. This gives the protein CASSLAGATYNEQFF.